These 26 T cell receptor beta chains share one sample of origin, sequenced in a study of read filtering for tumor transcriptome and immune sequencing. The library was built from about 400 ng RNA with molecular barcoded adaptors for alpha/delta and beta/gamma chains. TCRdb processed the reads anew with MiXCR; each CDR3 protein has one entry. The sample shows more than 100,000 distinct CDR3 sequences, around 13% of them seen only once. Material: a population of CD138-negative cells sorted from bone marrow. The source is a donor over 35 with multiple myeloma.

This clonotype was counted between two and nine times. This chain joins TRBV7-2 and TRBJ2-1; no definite D call. Germline V gene lookup returns CDR1 SGHTA and CDR2 FQGNSA. CDR3 length: 14 residues. V lost 4 bases and J 3 bases, leaving 10 bases between the germline ends. This CDR3 is CASSYHGVYNEQFF. The CDR3 region has the DNA TGTGCCAGCAGCTATCATGGCGTCTACAATGAGCAGTTCTTC. The full variable domain, rest sourced from reference TRBV7-2 and TRBJ2-1, is GAGVSQSPSNKVTEKGKDVELRCDPISGHTALYWYRQSLGQGLEFLIYFQGNSAPDKSGLPSDRFSAERTGGSVSTLTIQRTQQEDSAVYLCASSYHGVYNEQFFGPGTRLTVL.

Only one count was recorded for this clonotype. The chain carries TRBV12-3 or TRBV12-4 and TRBJ2-7; 8 nucleotides agree with TRBD1. V lost 6 bases, J lost 3 bases, and 7 bases stayed unmatched. The CDR3 covers 14 residues. CDR3 loop: CASSPAGQGYEQYF. DNA of the CDR3: TGTGCCAGCAGCCCAGCCGGACAGGGCTACGAGCAGTACTTC.

At least ten counts were recorded for this clonotype. A single base separates this from a much larger clone, so it may be a read error. J is TRBJ2-1 and V is TRBV7-9, with D tentatively TRBD2 (6 bases). V lost 2 bases and J lost 3, with 17 bases in between. CDR1 SEHNR and CDR2 FQNEAQ come from the germline V gene (reference sequence). This CDR3 spans 17 amino acids. The CDR3 is CASSLNTREKVYNEQFF. In DNA, the CDR3 is TGTGCCAGCAGCTTAAACACCCGGGAGAAGGTCTACAATGAGCAGTTCTTC.

This clonotype was detected ten times or more. The rearrangement joins TRBV10-3 to TRBJ2-1; TRBD1 aligns across 9 bases. The CDR3 sequence is 15 residues long. The germline V gene has CDR1 ENHRY and CDR2 SYGVKD. The ends lost 4 bases at V and 2 bases at J; junction bases unmatched: 3. As DNA, the CDR3 is TGTGCCATCAGTGGGGGACAGGGTGCCTACAATGAGCAGTTCTTC. Protein sequence: CAISGGQGAYNEQFF.

This clonotype was detected ten times or more. J is TRBJ1-1 and V is TRBV29-1, with a possible D match to TRBD1 (6 bases). Germline V CDR1 and CDR2: SQVTM, ANQGSEA. Trimming took 4 bases from V and 4 from J, leaving 10 bases between them. This CDR3 is built from 12 residues. As DNA, the CDR3 is TGCAGCGTTGCCTGGGGGGCCACTGAAGCTTTCTTT. Protein product: CSVAWGATEAFF.

Note on this clonotype: A single base separates this from a much larger clone, so it may be a read error. As the CDR3 is not closed by the conserved phenylalanine or tryptophan, this likely results from a read error. This sequence joins TRBV4-3 and TRBJ2-3, with unresolved D. The CDR3 length is 16 residues. V dropped 3 bases and J dropped 2 bases, with 15 bases sitting between them. The germline V gene has CDR1 LGHNA and CDR2 YSLEER. The DNA of the CDR3 is TGCGCCAGCAGCCAGGCCTTACTGATAAACACAGATACGCAGTATTCT. Its protein product is CASSQALLINTDTQYS.

Points on this clonotype: A far larger clone lies a single base away; this is likely a read error. The conserved final phenylalanine or tryptophan is absent from the CDR3, which likely points to a read error. The rearrangement links TRBV7-2 to TRBJ2-4, with TRBD1 identical over 7 bases. The CDR3 consists of 15 residues. The V gene's germline CDR1 is SGHTA and CDR2 FQGNSA. Germline trimming cut 0 bases from V and 7 bases from J; bases unmatched to any gene: 6. CDR3 sequence (DNA): TGTGCCAGCAGCTTAGCTAGGGGGCCTTTGAACATTCAGTACTAC. Translating gives CASSLARGPLNIQYY.

This clonotype was counted many times. This chain connects TRBV29-1 to TRBJ2-1, with D perhaps TRBD1 or TRBD2 (5 bases each). Germline CDR1 is SQVTM and CDR2 is ANQGSEA. Trimming pared 3 bases from V and 6 bases from J, leaving 12 bases between. The CDR3 is 13 residues long. The CDR3 bases are TGCAGCGTTGACGGGACCACTTCCAATGAGCAGTTCTTC. Its translation: CSVDGTTSNEQFF.

This clonotype was counted at least ten times. The chain employs TRBV7-2 and TRBJ2-7, with 10 positions matching TRBD2. Unmatched junction bases numbered 8, after V lost 2 bases and J lost 4 bases. Germline assignment: CDR1 SGHTA and CDR2 FQGNSA. There are 16 residues in the CDR3. The DNA of the CDR3 is TGTGCCAGCAGCTTACCCGAGCGGGAGGGTTCTTACGAGCAGTACTTC. The encoded protein is CASSLPEREGSYEQYF.

Turning to this clonotype: A read error may be the cause here, since a much bigger clone is one base away. The chain joins TRBV12-3 or TRBV12-4 to TRBJ2-5, with D unresolved. The CDR3 has 12 amino acids. CDR3 nucleotides: TGTGCCGGCAGTTTTAAAACGGAGACCCAGTACTTC. Its translation is CAGSFKTETQYF.

Turning to this clonotype: A much larger clone sits a single nucleotide away, making a read error possible. This chain connects TRBV4-3 to TRBJ2-1, with D unresolved. The germline V gene encodes CDR1 LGHNA and CDR2 YSLEER. The CDR3 contains 15 residues. The CDR3 DNA reads as TGCGCCAGCAGCCAGTCCGGTTCATACTACAATGGGCAGTTCTTC. Encoded protein: CASSQSGSYYNGQFF.

This clonotype has ten or more counts. This chain joins TRBV25-1 and TRBJ1-5; a possible D gene is TRBD1 (6 bases). Germline values: CDR1 MGHDK, CDR2 SYGVNS. The CDR3 sequence is 14 residues long. The V and J ends lost 11 bases and 4 bases respectively, with 18 bases between them. The DNA for the CDR3 is TGTGCCTGCCAGCGAGAGGGACAAAATCAGCCCCAGCATTTT. Its translation is CACQREGQNQPQHF.

This clonotype has ten or more counts. The chain couples TRBV30 to TRBJ1-3, with TRBD1 as a possible D gene (6 bases). The CDR3 is 12 amino acids. Germline CDR1 and CDR2: GTSNPN and SVGIG (reference sequence). V was shortened by 3 bases and J by 6 bases, with 9 bases between the two germline ends. CDR3 sequence: CAWRQGVNTIYF. Here the CDR3 DNA reads TGTGCCTGGAGACAGGGTGTAAACACCATATATTTT.

This clonotype was seen at least ten times. The chain combines TRBV29-1 with TRBJ2-2, with a tentative D call TRBD2 (6 bases). Germline V CDR1 and CDR2: SQVTM, ANQGSEA. Trimming removed 3 bases from V and 6 bases from J, with 11 bases in between. CDR3 size: 13 residues. The DNA for the CDR3 is TGCAGCGTTGATTCAGGGAGGCCCGGGGAGCTGTTTTTT. Its protein is CSVDSGRPGELFF.

This clonotype was seen at least ten times. The V call is TRBV20-1, the J call TRBJ2-1, with TRBD2 matching over 8 bases. V shed 6 bases, J shed 5 bases, and the junction held 9 bases outside the gene matches. The CDR3 has 14 amino acids. Germline V gene lookup returns CDR1 DFQATT and CDR2 SNEGSKA (reference sequence). CDR3 residues: CSAQTREGNNEQFF. The CDR3 DNA is TGCAGTGCCCAGACACGGGAGGGCAACAATGAGCAGTTCTTC.

Many counts were recorded for this clonotype. CDR3 nucleotide sequence: TGTGCCAGCAGCCACGGACTAGCGGGAGGGGCAGATACGCAGTATTTT. The encoded protein is CASSHGLAGGADTQYF. The chain has TRBV5-5 and TRBJ2-3; 15 positions agree with TRBD2. CDR1 SGHKS and CDR2 YYEKEE come from the germline V gene (reference sequence). The CDR3 is 16 amino acids. V lost 4 bases and J lost 4; bases outside the gene matches: 4. The full variable domain, its missing parts supplied by reference TRBV5-5 and TRBJ2-3, is DAGVTQSPTHLIKTRGQQVTLRCSPISGHKSVSWYQQVLGQGPQFIFQYYEKEERGRGNFPDRFSARQFPNYSSELNVNALLLGDSALYLCASSHGLAGGADTQYFGPGTRLTVL.

At least ten counts were recorded for this clonotype. This rearrangement joins TRBV4-1 to TRBJ2-3; 8 positions match TRBD2. Trimming cost V 6 bases and J 2 bases; bases outside gene matches: 4. CDR1 is MGHRA, CDR2 YSYEKL, per germline. The CDR3 runs to 14 residues. CDR3: CASSPAGDTDTQYF. CDR3 bases: TGCGCCAGCAGTCCAGCGGGAGACACAGATACGCAGTATTTT.

This clonotype came up many times. The chain carries TRBV15 and TRBJ2-1; D unresolved. The germline V and J ends were trimmed by 1 base and 8 bases, with 15 bases remaining between them. The germline V gene has CDR1 LNHNV and CDR2 YYDKDF (reference sequence). The CDR3 has 15 residues. The CDR3 bases are TGTGCCACCAGCAGAGGATCCGAGGCGGTCGATGAGCAGTTCTTC. Translated: CATSRGSEAVDEQFF.

This clonotype has a handful of counts. The chain links TRBV29-1 to TRBJ1-5; 9 nucleotides line up with TRBD1. The CDR3 runs to 15 residues. The germline V gene has CDR1 SQVTM and CDR2 ANQGSEA. V shed 6 bases, J shed 6 bases, and the junction held 12 bases outside the gene matches. CDR3 DNA sequence: TGCAGCGTCCTCAACGGGACAGGGCCCTTTCAGCCCCAGCATTTT. Translating gives CSVLNGTGPFQPQHF. Complete variable domain (other parts from reference TRBV29-1 and TRBJ1-5): SAVISQKPSRDICQRGTSLTIQCQVDSQVTMMFWYRQQPGQSLTLIATANQGSEATYESGFVIDKFPISRPNLTFSTLTVSNMSPEDSSIYLCSVLNGTGPFQPQHFGDGTRLSIL.

There are a few counts of this clonotype. The V and J genes are TRBV11-2 and TRBJ2-7, with a tentative D call TRBD1 (6 bases). Germline CDR1 and CDR2: SGHAT and FQNNGV. Trimming left V 5 bases short and J 3 bases short, with 11 bases between. CDR3 size: 13 residues. DNA of the CDR3: TGTGCCAGCAGCCGGACAGAACTCTACGAGCAGTACTTC. Translation: CASSRTELYEQYF.

In this sample, this clonotype turned up many times. The chain links TRBV10-3 to TRBJ1-5; 7 bases are a match to TRBD1. CDR1 is ENHRY and CDR2 is SYGVKD in the germline V gene. CDR3 length: 17 residues. V trimming: 0 bases; J trimming: 7 bases; junction bases outside the gene matches: 12. The CDR3 DNA is TGTGCCATCAGTGAGTCGAAGTGGGGGGGAGGGGGCCAGCCCCAGCATTTT. This gives the protein CAISESKWGGGGQPQHF.

This clonotype was seen a handful of times. This chain links TRBV29-1 with TRBJ1-2; possible D gene TRBD1, 5 bases. Trimming pared 6 bases from V and 3 bases from J, leaving 26 bases between. The CDR3 length is 17 residues. Per the germline V gene, CDR1 is SQVTM and CDR2 is ANQGSEA. In nucleotides, the CDR3 is TGCAGCGTCTCAGCGAGGGGCGAAGGTCCGTCCGACTATGGCTACACCTTC. This codes for CSVSARGEGPSDYGYTF.

This clonotype appeared many times. The CDR3, as DNA: TGTGCCAGCAGACCATCTGGAGGGACTGAGACCCAGTACTTC. Translating it yields CASRPSGGTETQYF. The V gene is TRBV6-2 or TRBV6-3, the J gene TRBJ2-5, with D perhaps matching TRBD2 (6 bases). Per the germline V gene, CDR1 is MNHEY and CDR2 is SVGEGT. This CDR3 contains 14 residues. V shed 6 bases and J shed 5 bases, with 16 bases lying between them.

V is TRBV4-1 and J is TRBJ1-1, with 9 nucleotides matching TRBD1. The V gene end was trimmed by 3 bases and the J gene end by 0 bases; junction bases not matched to a gene: 11. This CDR3 is 18 amino acids long. The germline CDR1 and CDR2 sequences are MGHRA and YSYEKL. The CDR3 DNA sequence: TGCGCCAGCAGCCATCCCCCAGGGACAGGGCGGATGAACACTGAAGCTTTCTTT. This gives the protein CASSHPPGTGRMNTEAFF.

V gene TRBV24-1 combines with J gene TRBJ2-5; 7 bases are shared with TRBD2. The CDR3 is made up of 15 amino acids. V was pared by 5 bases and J by 5 bases, with 10 bases of the junction left unmatched. Germline V gene data show CDR1 as KGHDR and CDR2 as SFDVKD. The CDR3 protein is CATSAAGVGGETQYF. The CDR3 DNA is TGTGCCACCAGTGCCGCGGGAGTGGGCGGGGAGACCCAGTACTTC.

The chain carries TRBV5-1 and TRBJ2-5, with D maybe TRBD2 (6 bases). Trimming removed 5 bases from V and 5 bases from J, with 16 bases in between. CDR3 size: 14 residues. Germline values: CDR1 SGHRS, CDR2 YFSETQ. This CDR3 reads CASSRRAEEETQYF. CDR3 DNA sequence: TGCGCCAGCAGTCGGAGGGCGGAGGAGGAGACCCAGTACTTC.